A single sample is the source of the 22 T cell receptor beta chains below, sequenced in a study of T-cell memory formation after mild COVID-19. In TCRdb, the 5' RACE reads were re-called with MiXCR into one record per CDR3 protein. The sample includes 55,000 to 65,000 distinct CDR3 sequences, around a tenth seen only once; the top ten take more than 0.95%. The sequenced material came from PBMCs or a T cell subset sorted from them (not recorded which). These receptors originate from a man aged 18 to 29 who had mild COVID-19 (a few samples of this study predate the infection). Cell type and time point are not known.

This clonotype was detected ten times or more. V and J are TRBV7-2 and TRBJ2-6; D tentatively fits TRBD1 or TRBD2 (5 bases each). This CDR3 spans 18 amino acids. V dropped 1 base and J dropped 2 bases, with 15 bases sitting between them. Germline V gives CDR1 SGHTA, CDR2 FQGNSA. CDR3 protein: CASSLGGGTVPGANVLTF. Here the CDR3 DNA reads TGTGCCAGCAGCTTAGGTGGGGGTACAGTCCCTGGGGCCAACGTCCTGACTTTC.

Many counts were recorded for this clonotype. The chain uses TRBV7-2 and TRBJ1-1, with TRBD1 as a possible D gene (5 bases). Germline-derived CDR1 and CDR2 are SGHTA and FQGNSA. V dropped 5 bases and J dropped 2 bases, with 15 bases sitting between them. The CDR3 extends over 15 amino acids. The CDR3 loop reads CASSVGIDRNTEAFF. The CDR3 region has the DNA TGTGCCAGCAGCGTTGGAATTGACAGAAACACTGAAGCTTTCTTT.

This rearrangement joins TRBV18 to TRBJ2-5, with TRBD1 matching 9 bases. Germline loops: CDR1 KGHSH, CDR2 LQKENI. V lost 6 bases and J lost 1; bases outside the gene matches: 9. The CDR3 covers 16 residues. The CDR3 bases are TGTGCCAGCTCGCCTCCTCCGGGACAGGGCCAAGAGACCCAGTACTTC. It specifies CASSPPPGQGQETQYF.

The V and J genes are TRBV29-1 and TRBJ2-6; D is uncertain. V dropped 1 base and J dropped 4 bases, with 5 bases sitting between them. Germline V lookup: CDR1 SQVTM, CDR2 ANQGSEA. The CDR3 has 13 amino acids. This CDR3 reads CSVEGGGANVLTF. The DNA for the CDR3 is TGCAGCGTTGAAGGCGGCGGGGCCAACGTCCTGACTTTC.

This clonotype was picked up many times. V is TRBV5-1 and J is TRBJ2-3; D may be TRBD1 (6 bases). The V end lost 2 bases, the J end lost 1 base, and 8 bases lay between the germline ends. Germline-derived CDR1 and CDR2 are SGHRS and YFSETQ. The CDR3 runs 14 residues. The CDR3 nucleotides are TGCGCCAGCAGCTTATGGACAGGCACAGATACGCAGTATTTT. Translating gives CASSLWTGTDTQYF.

This clonotype was observed a single time. CDR3 sequence reads: CASSSFGTGKPDEQFF. The CDR3 nucleotides are TGTGCCAGCAGCTCTTTCGGGACAGGGAAGCCGGATGAGCAGTTCTTC. The chain couples TRBV6-1 to TRBJ2-1, with 9 bases aligning to TRBD1. In germline, CDR1 is MNHNS, CDR2 SASEGT. The CDR3 extends over 16 amino acids. With V trimmed by 6 bases and J by 8 bases, 14 bases remained unmatched.

The chain carries TRBV9 and TRBJ2-6; D ambiguous. CDR3 length: 15 residues. Trimming took 0 bases from V and 0 from J, leaving 4 bases between them. Germline V gives CDR1 SGDLS, CDR2 YYNGEE. CDR3 coding DNA: TGTGCCAGCAGCGTAGATGTCTCTGGGGCCAACGTCCTGACTTTC. Translated: CASSVDVSGANVLTF. Together with reference TRBV9 and TRBJ2-6, the CDR3 gives the full variable domain: DSGVTQTPKHLITATGQRVTLRCSPRSGDLSVYWYQQSLDQGLQFLIQYYNGEERAKGNILERFSAQQFPDLHSELNLSSLELGDSALYFCASSVDVSGANVLTFGAGSRLTVL.

This clonotype was counted only a few times. The chain uses TRBV6-6 and TRBJ2-4, with a weak D call TRBD2 (5 bases). The V and J ends lost 0 bases and 3 bases respectively, with 15 bases between them. This CDR3 is built from 17 residues. Per the germline V gene, CDR1 is MNHNY and CDR2 is SVGAGI (reference sequence). The CDR3: CASSYSTRGVGKNIQYF. Here the CDR3 DNA reads TGTGCCAGCAGTTACTCCACTCGGGGAGTAGGCAAAAACATTCAGTACTTC.

V gene TRBV12-3 or TRBV12-4 combines with J gene TRBJ1-1; possible D gene TRBD1, 5 bases. The germline V and J ends were trimmed by 4 bases and 1 base, with 13 bases remaining between them. The length of the CDR3 is 15 residues. The CDR3 loop reads CASSSRLGGNTEAFF. The DNA for the CDR3 is TGTGCCAGCAGTTCCCGATTGGGGGGGAACACTGAAGCTTTCTTT.

This clonotype occurred a few times. This sequence joins TRBV24-1 and TRBJ2-3; the match to TRBD2 covers 7 bases. J was trimmed by 2 bases and V by 3 bases; bases with no gene match: 7. The germline CDR1 and CDR2 sequences are KGHDR and SFDVKD. This CDR3 is 16 amino acids long. CDR3 amino acids: CATSDVWGGYTDTQYF. For the CDR3, the DNA is TGTGCCACCAGTGATGTTTGGGGGGGATACACAGATACGCAGTATTTT.

This clonotype was seen a handful of times. J is TRBJ2-7 and V is TRBV5-1; maybe TRBD1 (5 bases). This CDR3 has 13 residues. Germline loops: CDR1 SGHRS, CDR2 YFSETQ. V was cut by 2 bases and J by 2 bases, with 8 bases left in between. The CDR3 DNA reads TGCGCCAGCAGCTTTTGGGGCACCTACGAGCAGTACTTC. This translates into CASSFWGTYEQYF.

This clonotype was found a few times. The rearrangement links TRBV5-6 to TRBJ1-5; weak D call: TRBD1 (6 bases). Germline-derived CDR1 and CDR2 are SGHDT and YYEEEE. With 3 bases removed from V and 4 bases from J, the gap between germline ends came to 14 bases. This CDR3 spans 15 amino acids. CDR3 loop: CASSSRLQGNQPQHF. The DNA for the CDR3 is TGTGCCAGCAGCTCGAGGTTACAGGGAAATCAGCCCCAGCATTTT.

This clonotype has more than one count but fewer than ten. Here the CDR3 reads CASSVSGVYNEQFF. The CDR3 nucleotides read TGTGCCAGCAGCGTCTCAGGGGTTTACAATGAGCAGTTCTTC. This chain links TRBV11-2 with TRBJ2-1; D possibly corresponds to TRBD1 (6 bases). The germline V gene has CDR1 SGHAT and CDR2 FQNNGV. The CDR3 extends over 14 amino acids. V was pared by 5 bases and J by 4 bases, with 12 bases between.

In this sample, this clonotype turned up many times. V gene TRBV4-1 combines with J gene TRBJ2-5; 9 bases fit TRBD2. There are 15 residues in the CDR3. V shed 0 bases, J shed 1 base, and the junction held 0 bases outside the gene matches. Germline lookup yields CDR1 MGHRA and CDR2 YSYEKL. CDR3 DNA: TGCGCCAGCAGCCAAGAGACTAGCGGCCAAGAGACCCAGTACTTC. Protein sequence: CASSQETSGQETQYF.

V usage is TRBV11-2 and J usage is TRBJ1-1; 10 positions agree with TRBD1. Germline CDR1 SGHAT, CDR2 FQNNGV. This CDR3 has 14 amino acids. V was pared by 5 bases and J by 4 bases, with 4 bases of the junction left unmatched. CDR3 nucleotide sequence: TGTGCCAGCAGCCGGGGACAGGGGATCACTGAAGCTTTCTTT. It translates to CASSRGQGITEAFF.

In its sample, this clonotype was seen a few times. V and J are TRBV5-1 and TRBJ2-1; D not certain. The CDR3 length is 14 residues. CDR1 and CDR2 (germline): SGHRS, YFSETQ. Trimming removed 4 bases at V and 5 bases at J, with 13 bases between. CDR3 sequence: CASSIQTGNNEQFF. The CDR3 nucleotides are TGCGCCAGCAGCATACAGACGGGTAACAATGAGCAGTTCTTC.

The V gene is TRBV7-2, the J gene TRBJ2-5, with D perhaps matching TRBD1 (5 bases). V was trimmed by 1 base and J by 5 bases, leaving 11 bases between them. Germline CDR1 is SGHTA and CDR2 is FQGNSA. The CDR3 contains 14 residues. CDR3: CASSLGGHGETQYF. Written as DNA, the CDR3 is TGTGCCAGCAGCTTAGGGGGCCATGGGGAGACCCAGTACTTC.

This clonotype was seen only a few times. This sequence joins TRBV19 and TRBJ2-2, with D maybe TRBD1 (6 bases). Germline values: CDR1 LNHDA, CDR2 SQIVND (reference sequence). V was shortened by 5 bases and J by 2 bases, with 9 bases between the two germline ends. The CDR3 totals 14 residues. CDR3 sequence: CASSWDKNTGELFF. The CDR3 DNA follows: TGTGCCAGTAGTTGGGACAAAAACACCGGGGAGCTGTTTTTT.

The DNA for the CDR3 is TGTGCCAGCAGTTACGGGGCAGGGGTCGAGACCCAGTACTTC. It specifies CASSYGAGVETQYF. The rearrangement uses TRBV6-6 and TRBJ2-5, with D perhaps TRBD1 (6 bases). The CDR3 loop spans 14 amino acids. Looked up from germline, CDR1 is MNHNY and CDR2 is SVGAGI (reference sequence). V lost 2 bases and J lost 5, with 12 bases in between.

At least ten counts were recorded for this clonotype. This sequence joins TRBV7-2 and TRBJ2-5; weak D call: TRBD2 (6 bases). The CDR3 consists of 13 residues. Trimming pared 5 bases from V and 5 bases from J, leaving 12 bases between. Germline loops: CDR1 SGHTA, CDR2 FQGNSA. This CDR3 is CASSERRAETQYF. In nucleotides, the CDR3 is TGTGCCAGCAGCGAAAGGAGGGCTGAGACCCAGTACTTC.

V gene TRBV7-2 combines with J gene TRBJ2-3, with D unclear. Trimming cost V 3 bases and J 6 bases, with 13 bases left between them. The CDR3 is 14 residues long. Germline CDR1 and CDR2: SGHTA and FQGNSA. CDR3 sequence (DNA): TGTGCCAGCAGCTTGGGGTCAGGTTCCGATACGCAGTATTTT. This translates into CASSLGSGSDTQYF. Variable domain in full (rest from reference TRBV7-2 and TRBJ2-3): GAGVSQSPSNKVTEKGKDVELRCDPISGHTALYWYRQSLGQGLEFLIYFQGNSAPDKSGLPSDRFSAERTGGSVSTLTIQRTQQEDSAVYLCASSLGSGSDTQYFGPGTRLTVL.

This clonotype was detected only a few times. V usage is TRBV6-1 and J usage is TRBJ1-1; unclear D gene. This CDR3 contains 15 residues. Trimming removed 2 bases from V and 8 bases from J, with 18 bases in between. Germline V gene sequence: CDR1 MNHNS, CDR2 SASEGT. CDR3 in DNA: TGTGCCAGCAGTGAACCCCCCCGCCGGGTAGCCGAAGCTTTCTTT. It translates to CASSEPPRRVAEAFF.